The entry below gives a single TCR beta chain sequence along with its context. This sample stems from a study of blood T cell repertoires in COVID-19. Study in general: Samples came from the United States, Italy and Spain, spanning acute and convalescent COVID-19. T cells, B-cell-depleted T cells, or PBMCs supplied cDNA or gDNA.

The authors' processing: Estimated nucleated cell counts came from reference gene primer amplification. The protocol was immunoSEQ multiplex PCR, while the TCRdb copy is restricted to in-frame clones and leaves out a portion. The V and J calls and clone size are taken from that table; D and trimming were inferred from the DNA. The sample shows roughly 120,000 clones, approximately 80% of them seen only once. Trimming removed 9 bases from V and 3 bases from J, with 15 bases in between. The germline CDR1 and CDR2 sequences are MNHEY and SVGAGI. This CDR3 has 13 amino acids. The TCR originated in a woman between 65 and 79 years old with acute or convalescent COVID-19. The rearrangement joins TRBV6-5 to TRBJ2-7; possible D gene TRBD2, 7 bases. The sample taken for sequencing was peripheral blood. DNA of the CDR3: TGTGCCAGTCAGGGAGGGGGGTACTACGAGCAGTACTTC. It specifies CASQGGGYYEQYF.